This T cell receptor beta chain was obtained from a study of cytomegalovirus exposure and HLA in healthy donors. The CDR3 contains 13 residues. The germline V and J ends were trimmed by 3 bases and 2 bases, with 8 bases remaining between them. Germline assignment: CDR1 MNHEY and CDR2 SVGAGI. Both 60 Vbeta primers and 13 Jbeta primers went into the PCR. Measured with immunoSEQ multiplex PCR; TCRdb has only the in-frame clones, and not every one. The sample holds about 190,000 clones, 81% seen once. Overall study results and limits: Within the data, a cluster of highly shared sequence variants was likely a sequencing artifact. In vitro confirmation showed three CMV-associated chains to be CMV antigen specific. The authors later linked a missense DCLRE1C variant to TCR beta V- and J-gene trimming.

Concerning this clone: Antigen specificity is unknown.

The clonotype comes from a man aged 35 to 55 in good health and CMV-seropositive. This sequence joins TRBV6-5 and TRBJ2-7; tentative D call: TRBD1 (5 bases). Sequenced material: PBMCs. The CDR3 is CASSYDRAYEQYF. The CDR3 region has the DNA TGTGCCAGCAGTTATGACAGAGCCTACGAGCAGTACTTC.